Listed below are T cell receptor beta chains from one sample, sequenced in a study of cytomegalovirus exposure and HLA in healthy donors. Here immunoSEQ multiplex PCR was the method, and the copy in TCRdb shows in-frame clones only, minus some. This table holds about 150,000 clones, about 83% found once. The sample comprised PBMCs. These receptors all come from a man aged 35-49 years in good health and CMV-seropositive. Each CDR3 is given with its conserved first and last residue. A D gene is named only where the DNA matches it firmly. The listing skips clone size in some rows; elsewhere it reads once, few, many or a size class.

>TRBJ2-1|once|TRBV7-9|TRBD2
TGTGCCAGCAGCTTAGAAGCGGGAGGGGGCGAGCAGTTCTTC
CASSLEAGGGEQFF
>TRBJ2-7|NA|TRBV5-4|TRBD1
TGTGCCAGCAGCTTGCCTCCGGGACAGGGGGGCCACGAGCAGTACTTC
CASSLPPGQGGHEQYF
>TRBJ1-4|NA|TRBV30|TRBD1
TGTGCCTGGAGTGTGGACAGGCGACGTGAAAAACTGTTTTTT
CAWSVDRRREKLFF
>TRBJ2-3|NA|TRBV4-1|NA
TGCGCCAGCAGCCAAGAGGTAGTCACAGATACGCAGTATTTT
CASSQEVVTDTQYF
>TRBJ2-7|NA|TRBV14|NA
TGTGCCAGCAGCGCATGGACTGATCAGGAGCAGTACTTC
CASSAWTDQEQYF
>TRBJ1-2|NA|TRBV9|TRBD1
TGTGCCAGCAGCGTACGGGACCAGGGGGTTTATGGCTACACCTTC
CASSVRDQGVYGYTF
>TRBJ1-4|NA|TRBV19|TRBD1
TGTGCCAGTAGTATCGGGACAGGGCCTAATGAAAAACTGTTTTTT
CASSIGTGPNEKLFF
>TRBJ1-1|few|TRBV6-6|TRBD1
TGTGCCAGCAGCCCGACAGGGGGGAACACTGAAGCTTTCTTT
CASSPTGGNTEAFF
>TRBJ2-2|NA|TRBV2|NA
TGTGCCAGCAGGAGGTCGGGGAGCTCCGGGGAGCTGTTTTTT
CASRRSGSSGELFF
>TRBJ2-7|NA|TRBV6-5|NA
TGTGCCAGCAGCCCCGGCGGGACAGCGATCTACGAGCAGTACTTC
CASSPGGTAIYEQYF
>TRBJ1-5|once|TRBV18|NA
TGTGCCAGCTCACCGGGAGGCGATCAGCCCCAGCATTTT
CASSPGGDQPQHF
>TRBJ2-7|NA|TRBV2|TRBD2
TGTGCCACCTCCGGGACTAGCGTCTCCTACGAGCAGTACTTC
CATSGTSVSYEQYF
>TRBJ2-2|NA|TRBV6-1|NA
TGTGCCAGCAGGGGGGCGATCGCCACCGGGGAGCTGTTTTTT
CASRGAIATGELFF
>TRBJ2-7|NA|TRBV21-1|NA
TGTGCCAGCAGTCCTAGGGGGGCGGGAGATCTCTCCTACGAGCAGTACTTC
CASSPRGAGDLSYEQYF
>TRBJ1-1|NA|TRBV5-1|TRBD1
TGCGCCAGCAGCTTGGCGGGACAGGGGAACACTGAAGCTTTCTTT
CASSLAGQGNTEAFF
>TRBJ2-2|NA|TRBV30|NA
TGTGCCTGGAGTGTGTCAACCGGGGAGCTGTTTTTT
CAWSVSTGELFF
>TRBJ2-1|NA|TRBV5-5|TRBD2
TGTGCCAGCAGCTTGCTGACTAGCGGGATTCACAATGAGCAGTTCTTC
CASSLLTSGIHNEQFF
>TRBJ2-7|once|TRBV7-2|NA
TGTGCCAGCAGCTTTAGGGGGACCTACGAGCAGTACTTC
CASSFRGTYEQYF
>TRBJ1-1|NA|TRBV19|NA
TGTGCCAGTAGCCCGGGACTCATGAACACTGAAGCTTTCTTT
CASSPGLMNTEAFF
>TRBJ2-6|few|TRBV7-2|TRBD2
TGTGCCAGCAGCATGGGACTAGCTGGGGCCAACGTCCTGACTTTC
CASSMGLAGANVLTF
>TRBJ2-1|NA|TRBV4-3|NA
TGCGCCAGCAGCCAAGACGGCGGGATCTACAATGAGCAGTTCTTC
CASSQDGGIYNEQFF
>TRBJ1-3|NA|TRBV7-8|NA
TGTGCCAGCAGCCCCGGGGGGTATGGAAACACCATATATTTT
CASSPGGYGNTIYF
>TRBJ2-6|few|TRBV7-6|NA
TGTGCCAGCAGCTTAATGGCTTCGGGGGCCAACGTCCTGACTTTC
CASSLMASGANVLTF
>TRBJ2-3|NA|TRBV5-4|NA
TGTGCCAGCAGCTTGGTAACTAGCACAGATACGCAGTATTTT
CASSLVTSTDTQYF
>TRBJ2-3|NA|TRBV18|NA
TGTGCCAGCTCACCACCCACTCGGGATACGCAGTATTTT
CASSPPTRDTQYF
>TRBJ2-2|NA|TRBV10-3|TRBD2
TGTGCCATCAGCCGGACTAGCGGGACGCAGAACACCGGGGAGCTGTTTTTT
CAISRTSGTQNTGELFF
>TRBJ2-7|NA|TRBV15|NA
TGTGCCACCAGCCCAGGGGGGATGCTAAGCGAGCAGTACTTC
CATSPGGMLSEQYF
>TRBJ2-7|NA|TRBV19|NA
TGTGCCACCACCAACAGGGAATACGAGCAGTACTTC
CATTNREYEQYF